The clone carrying this T cell receptor beta chain showed up just once. These data come from a study of T cell responses to AZD1222 COVID-19 vaccine. V shed 2 bases and J shed 3 bases, with 17 bases lying between them. Germline V CDR1 and CDR2: SGHVS, FQNEAQ. There are 16 residues in the CDR3. Data came from immunoSEQ multiplex PCR; TCRdb stores just in-frame clones and leaves some out. Of 100,000 to 150,000 clones listed, more than 80% were seen once; the top ten hold 1.5% to 1.8%. The receptor was isolated from an adult in good health. J is TRBJ2-7 and V is TRBV7-8; the D is unclear. The starting material was peripheral blood, obtained on day 0 of AZD1222 vaccination. CDR3 sequence (DNA): TGTGCCAGCAGCTTATCCCATAACTACTTAAACTACGAGCAGTACTTC. It is translated as CASSLSHNYLNYEQYF.